The clone carrying this T cell receptor (beta chain) was seen ten or more times. What it binds is unknown. The junction shows a germline mismatch at one end, possibly a read error. Uncontrolled infection, other autoimmune disease, pregnancy or lactation barred patients from enrollment. Each diagnosis drew on symptoms, thyroxine, TRAb, thyroid ultrasound and orbital computed tomography findings. The authors obtained PBMCs from over 8 ml of fresh peripheral blood. RNA transcripts were the template for amplifying TCR beta CDR3 regions. Initially, a first-round RT-PCR of the TCR CDR3 employed the HTBI primer set. MiXCR was run by TCRdb on the multiplex PCR reads, yielding one entry per CDR3 protein. The table has roughly 570,000 distinct CDR3 sequences, approximately 14% seen once; the top ten hold roughly 6.6%. Germline-derived CDR1 and CDR2 are MDHEN and SYDVKM. This CDR3 spans 13 amino acids. The record originates from a study of T cells in Graves' hyperthyroidism and ophthalmopathy. Study-level findings and limits: Blood held most thyroid clonotypes expanded above 0.001 frequency.

The V call is TRBV28, the J call TRBJ1-1, with D unclear. The origin of this receptor is a woman between 25 and 40 years old with Graves' hyperthyroidism. Sequencing input: blood. This chain's CDR3 is CASSLVENAEAFF. CDR3 in DNA: TGTGCCAGCAGTTTGGTGGAGAACGCTGAAGCTTTCTTT.